Listed below are T cell receptor beta chains from one sample, sequenced in a study of blood T cell repertoires in COVID-19. Repertoires were generated with immunoSEQ multiplex PCR, while TCRdb's copy carries only in-frame clones and drops some. The sample lists 100,000 or so clones, approximately 92% occurring once. The sequenced sample was peripheral blood. The receptor set was obtained from a man between 65 and 79 years old with acute or convalescent COVID-19. Both conserved end residues are trimmed from each CDR3. Each record gives: V gene, clone size, CDR3 protein. Rows may omit the clone size; those that give it use once, few, many or a size class.

TRBV5-6 NA ASSLGTSDTQY
TRBV6-5 NA ASSYGQLADYGYT
TRBV12-5 NA ASGLSPGTDTQY
TRBV12-3/TRBV12-4 NA ASSFRGGQPQH
TRBV12-3/TRBV12-4 NA ASSLTENYEQY
TRBV30 NA AWKRDYNSPLH
TRBV3-1/TRBV3-2 NA ASSPGSSHNQPQH
TRBV11-2 once ASSSRYAGGRDEQF
TRBV5-6 NA ASSAGTSSYEQY
TRBV28 NA ASRSIPAGKSHTQY
TRBV7-2 NA ASSLGGTGPLGEKLF
TRBV19 NA ATTGSRGEQY
TRBV28 few ASSPDSLPEAF
TRBV4-1 NA ASTKGQGGFQDTQY
TRBV7-6 once ASSFRGTSSPGELF
TRBV7-3 once ASSSGRNTGELF
TRBV27 NA ASSLWGDNQPQH
TRBV18 NA ASSVLGQGSDQPQH
TRBV6-2/TRBV6-3 few ASSPGKNYGYT
TRBV28 NA AVQGANTGELF
TRBV7-9 few ASSLTGTANRNTIY
TRBV11-3 NA ASSLDSGQGAPEAF
TRBV24-1 NA ATSDSGTGSNQPQH
TRBV5-1 NA ASGRGGGREKLF
TRBV12-5 NA ASGLVGLRGAAYEQY
TRBV5-1 NA ASSSHDPRTNTIY
TRBV28 NA ASGRGTGNEKLF
TRBV4-2 NA ASTGRGGGSGYT
TRBV29-1 NA SVEFGRAYNEQF
TRBV25-1 NA ASSPIGANQPQH
TRBV7-3 NA ASSLGRMNTEAF
TRBV28 NA ASSLRTRVDTQY
TRBV9 NA ASSVGVGVETQY
TRBV7-6 once ASSLGGITGLNTEAF
TRBV6-5 once ASSPRRSGNTIY
TRBV27 NA ASRSITSGSSYNEQF
TRBV3-1/TRBV3-2 NA ASSQETGKIHGYT
TRBV10-1 NA ASSDLLGVYNEQF
TRBV5-8 NA ASSDRQRLNTEAF
TRBV6-4 NA ASSDRYLAGNTGELF
TRBV19 NA ASTRNTEAF
TRBV7-9 NA ASSLLAGGRTDTQY
TRBV28 NA ASSVSGQGNQPQH
TRBV27 NA ASRPRQGAFQPQH
TRBV28 NA ASSSLLAGVGNIQY
TRBV6-5 NA ASSYSMQGNSPLH
TRBV4-1 NA ASSWGDRVNYGYT
TRBV7-2 NA ASSPRAGAAYEQY
TRBV27 NA ASRAGQRYLNTEAF
TRBV27 NA ASKKKTDNNQPQH
TRBV12-3/TRBV12-4 NA ASVGQVKSRQF
TRBV21-1 NA APWGDREGLQF
TRBV18 NA ASSPLAGYEQY
TRBV19 NA ASSTSSGTRADTQY
TRBV27 NA ASRTGIAGANVLT